This TCR beta chain was recovered during a study of beta chain features in type 1 diabetes. Regarding the study as a whole: The study found moderately but significantly shorter TCRB CDR3s in all four CD4+ subsets of Type 1 diabetes patients.

Expressed TCRB transcripts were sequenced, since all the RNA that had been isolated was reverse transcribed. TCRdb keeps only in-frame clones here, not all; method: immunoSEQ multiplex PCR. The sample shows around 280,000 clones, 15% of them seen only once. A word on this clone: Its specificity is unknown.

V dropped 5 bases and J dropped 0 bases, with 12 bases sitting between them. The CDR3 length is 15 residues. Per the germline V gene, CDR1 is SGHAT and CDR2 is FQNNGV. The chain employs TRBV11-2 and TRBJ2-3; D is undetermined. The sequence derives from a man aged 18 to 30 with type 1 diabetes. Sequenced: naive CD4+ T cells from blood. This CDR3 reads CASSPPFGSTDTQYF. The CDR3 region has the DNA TGTGCCAGCAGCCCTCCGTTTGGCAGCACAGATACGCAGTATTTT.